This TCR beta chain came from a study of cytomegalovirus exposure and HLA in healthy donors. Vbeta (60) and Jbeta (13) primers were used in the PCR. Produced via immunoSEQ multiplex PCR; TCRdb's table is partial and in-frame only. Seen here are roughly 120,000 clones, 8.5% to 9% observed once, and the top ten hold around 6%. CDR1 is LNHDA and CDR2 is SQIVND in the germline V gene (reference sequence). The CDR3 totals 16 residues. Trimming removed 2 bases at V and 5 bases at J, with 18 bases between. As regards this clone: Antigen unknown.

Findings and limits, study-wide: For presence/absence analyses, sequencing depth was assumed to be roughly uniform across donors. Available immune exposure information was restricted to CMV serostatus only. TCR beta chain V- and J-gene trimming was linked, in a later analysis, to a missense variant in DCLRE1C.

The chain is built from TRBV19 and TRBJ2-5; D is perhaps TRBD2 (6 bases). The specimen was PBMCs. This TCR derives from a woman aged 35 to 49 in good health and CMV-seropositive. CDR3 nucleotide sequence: TGTGCCAGTAGTATAAGACTAGTAGGACCTGGGGAGACCCAGTACTTC. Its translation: CASSIRLVGPGETQYF.